This T cell receptor (beta chain) is drawn from a study of cytomegalovirus exposure and HLA in healthy donors. TCRdb's copy holds only in-frame clones and misses some; the assay was immunoSEQ multiplex PCR. Of over 50,000 clones listed, almost 95% are singletons. The junction had 8 bases not matched to a gene; V was cut back by 5 bases and J by 6 bases. Per the germline V gene, CDR1 is SGHTA and CDR2 is FQGNSA. CDR3 size: 15 residues. Sequencing used PBMCs. The genes are TRBV7-2 and TRBJ2-2; 8 bases map to TRBD2. The sequence was collected from a man between 18 and 35 years old in good health and CMV-seropositive. The DNA of the CDR3 is TGTGCCAGCAGCCCGAAAGCGGGAGAATCCGGGGAGCTGTTTTTT. Its translation: CASSPKAGESGELFF. The full variable domain, with the rest looked up from reference TRBV7-2 and TRBJ2-2, is GAGVSQSPSNKVTEKGKDVELRCDPISGHTALYWYRQSLGQGLEFLIYFQGNSAPDKSGLPSDRFSAERTGGSVSTLTIQRTQQEDSAVYLCASSPKAGESGELFFGEGSRLTVL.